These 12 T cell receptor beta chains were all obtained from the same sample, sequenced in a study of graft-versus-host responses after intestinal transplantation. These receptors' targets are unknown. Method: immunoSEQ multiplex PCR; TCRdb's copy keeps in-frame clones and lacks some. The table shows fewer than 90,000 clones, with about 94% occurring only once. Sample: unstimulated CD4+ T cells sorted from spleen or lymph node cells, taken before transplant. The source is a human donor who was the organ donor for an intestinal transplant.

V gene TRBV4-3 combines with J gene TRBJ2-6; 7 nucleotides match TRBD1. CDR3 length: 17 amino acids. Germline V gene sequence: CDR1 LGHNA, CDR2 YSLEER. The junction had 4 bases not matched to a gene; V was cut back by 1 base and J by 1 base. The CDR3 DNA reads TGCGCCAGCAGCCAAGCGGACAGGCATTCTGGGGCCAACGTCCTGACTTTC. Translating it yields CASSQADRHSGANVLTF.

The chain links TRBV6-5 to TRBJ1-5, with TRBD1 identical over 7 bases. J was trimmed by 4 bases and V by 5 bases; bases with no gene match: 5. The germline V gene has CDR1 MNHEY and CDR2 SVGAGI. CDR3 length: 14 amino acids. For the CDR3, the DNA is TGTGCCAGCAGTGCACAGGGGTTTAATCAGCCCCAGCATTTT. Amino acids: CASSAQGFNQPQHF.

The chain couples TRBV2 to TRBJ2-7; TRBD2 might be the D (6 bases). Germline assignment: CDR1 SNHLY and CDR2 FYNNEI. The CDR3 is made up of 14 amino acids. V was clipped by 2 bases and J by 5 bases, with 13 bases between them. The CDR3 is CASSESYGGNEQYF. The CDR3 nucleotides read TGTGCCAGCAGTGAATCCTACGGAGGGAACGAGCAGTACTTC.

As concerns this clone: The same CDR3 also results from other DNA sequences found in this sample. The chain links TRBV28 to TRBJ2-5; tentative D call: TRBD2 (6 bases). CDR3 size: 15 residues. The germline CDR1 and CDR2 sequences are MDHEN and SYDVKM. The V and J ends lost 6 bases and 2 bases respectively, with 16 bases between them. CDR3 nucleotide sequence: TGTGCCAGCAGGACGGAGGGGTTGGGACAAGAGACCCAGTACTTC. Translation: CASRTEGLGQETQYF.

This chain uses TRBV12-5 with TRBJ1-1; no clear D gene. This CDR3 has 14 residues. The germline V gene encodes CDR1 LGHNT and CDR2 FRNRAP. V was shortened by 0 bases and J by 1 base, with 6 bases between the two germline ends. DNA for the CDR3: TGTGCTAGTGGTTTGGTTCTGCCGAACACTGAAGCTTTCTTT. Translated, it gives CASGLVLPNTEAFF.

This chain links TRBV10-2 with TRBJ1-5; D may be TRBD1 (5 bases). Germline V lookup: CDR1 WSHSY, CDR2 SAAADI. The CDR3 runs 13 residues. V was pared by 10 bases and J by 4 bases, with 14 bases between. As DNA, the CDR3 is TGCGCCAACCGGGTCGGGGGGAATCAGCCCCAGCATTTT. It codes for CANRVGGNQPQHF.

The J gene is TRBJ2-7, the V gene TRBV28; no firm D call. V was pared by 4 bases and J by 0 bases, with 4 bases between. CDR1 MDHEN and CDR2 SYDVKM come from the germline V gene. The CDR3 covers 12 residues. CDR3 bases: TGTGCCAGCAGTTCGGGCTCCTACGAGCAGTACTTC. It translates to CASSSGSYEQYF.

The chain recombines TRBV15 with TRBJ1-5; possible D gene TRBD1, 6 bases. This CDR3 contains 16 residues. V was clipped by 0 bases and J by 7 bases, with 16 bases between them. Looked up from germline, CDR1 is LNHNV and CDR2 is YYDKDF (reference sequence). The CDR3 sequence: CATSRDGTGSRQPQHF. The CDR3 nucleotides are TGTGCCACCAGCAGAGATGGTACAGGGAGCAGGCAGCCCCAGCATTTT.

The J gene is TRBJ2-2, the V gene TRBV7-2; unclear D gene. Trimming took 6 bases from V and 2 from J, leaving 10 bases between them. Germline V CDR1 and CDR2: SGHTA, FQGNSA. CDR3 length: 14 residues. CDR3 residues: CASSRLINTGELFF. The CDR3 DNA follows: TGTGCCAGCAGTCGACTGATAAACACCGGGGAGCTGTTTTTT.

The CDR3 region is CASSPTGVHGYTF. The DNA for the CDR3 is TGTGCCAGCAGCCCTACAGGTGTGCATGGCTACACCTTC. The chain is built from TRBV7-3 and TRBJ1-2; D may be TRBD1 (5 bases). V lost 5 bases and J lost 6, with 13 bases in between. CDR1 and CDR2 (germline): SGHTA, FQGTGA. The CDR3 sequence is 13 residues long.

This chain connects TRBV27 to TRBJ2-7; possibly TRBD1 for D (5 bases). This CDR3 is 12 amino acids long. Trimming left V 7 bases short and J 8 bases short, with 15 bases between. The germline CDR1 and CDR2 sequences are MNHEY and SMNVEV (reference sequence). CDR3 in amino acids: CASKNPSGKQYF. Written as DNA, the CDR3 is TGTGCCAGCAAAAACCCCTCAGGGAAGCAGTACTTC.

The genes are TRBV28 and TRBJ2-5; TRBD2 aligns across 9 bases. CDR3 size: 15 residues. V lost 6 bases, J lost 4 bases, and 9 bases stayed unmatched. Germline loops: CDR1 MDHEN, CDR2 SYDVKM. CDR3 nucleotide sequence: TGTGCCAGCAGCGCTAGCGGGGCAAGCCGAGAGACCCAGTACTTC. The encoded protein is CASSASGASRETQYF.